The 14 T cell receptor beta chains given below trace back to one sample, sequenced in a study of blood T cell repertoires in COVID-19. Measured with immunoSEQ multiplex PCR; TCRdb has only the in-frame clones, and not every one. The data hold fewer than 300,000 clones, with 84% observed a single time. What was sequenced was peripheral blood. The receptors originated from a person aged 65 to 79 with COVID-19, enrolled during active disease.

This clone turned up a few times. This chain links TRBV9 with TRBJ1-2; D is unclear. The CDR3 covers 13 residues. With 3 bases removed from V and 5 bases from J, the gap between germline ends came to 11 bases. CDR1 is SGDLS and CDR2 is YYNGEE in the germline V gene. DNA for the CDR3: TGTGCCAGCAGCGGGGTGGGGAGGTATGGCTACACCTTC. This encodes CASSGVGRYGYTF.

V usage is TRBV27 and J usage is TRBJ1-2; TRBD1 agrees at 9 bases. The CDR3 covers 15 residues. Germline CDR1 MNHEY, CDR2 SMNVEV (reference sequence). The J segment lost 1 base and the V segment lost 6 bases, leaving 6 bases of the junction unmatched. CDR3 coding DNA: TGTGCCAGCAGAACGACAGGGGGTGATAACTATGGCTACACCTTC. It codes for CASRTTGGDNYGYTF.

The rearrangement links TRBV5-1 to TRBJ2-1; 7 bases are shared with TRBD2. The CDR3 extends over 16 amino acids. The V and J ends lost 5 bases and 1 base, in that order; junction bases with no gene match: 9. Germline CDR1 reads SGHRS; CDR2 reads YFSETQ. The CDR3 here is CASRQESGKSYNEQFF. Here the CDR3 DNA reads TGCGCCAGCAGACAAGAAAGCGGGAAGTCCTACAATGAGCAGTTCTTC.

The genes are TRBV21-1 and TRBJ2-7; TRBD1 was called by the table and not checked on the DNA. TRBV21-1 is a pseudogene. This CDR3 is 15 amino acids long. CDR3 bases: TGTGCCAGCAGCAAAGAACGGACAGGGTCCTACGAGCAGTACTTC. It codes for CASSKERTGSYEQYF.

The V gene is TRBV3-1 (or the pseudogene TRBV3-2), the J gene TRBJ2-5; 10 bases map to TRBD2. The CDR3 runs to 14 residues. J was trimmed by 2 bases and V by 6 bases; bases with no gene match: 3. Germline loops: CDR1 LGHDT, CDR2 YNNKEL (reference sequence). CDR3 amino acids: CASSYSGGQETQYF. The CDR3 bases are TGTGCCAGCAGTTATAGCGGGGGGCAAGAGACCCAGTACTTC.

CDR3 sequence: CASSSSGRVTDTQYF. The CDR3 DNA follows: TGTGCCAGCAGTTCCAGCGGGAGGGTCACAGATACGCAGTATTTT. The chain recombines TRBV6-2 or TRBV6-3 with TRBJ2-3; 10 positions match TRBD2. This CDR3 has 15 amino acids. Germline CDR1 MNHEY, CDR2 SVGEGT. J was trimmed by 2 bases and V by 4 bases; bases with no gene match: 3.

CDR3: CASTKRGTGELFF. CDR3 coding DNA: TGTGCCAGCACAAAAAGGGGTACCGGGGAGCTGTTTTTT. The chain combines TRBV7-9 with TRBJ2-2, with D possibly TRBD1 on 5 matching bases. V lost 7 bases and J lost 5, with 11 bases in between. Germline values: CDR1 SEHNR, CDR2 FQNEAQ (reference sequence). CDR3 length: 13 amino acids.

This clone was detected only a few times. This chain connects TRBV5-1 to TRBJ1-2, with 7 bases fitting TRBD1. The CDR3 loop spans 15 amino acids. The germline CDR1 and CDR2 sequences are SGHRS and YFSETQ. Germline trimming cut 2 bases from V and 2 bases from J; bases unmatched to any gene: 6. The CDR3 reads CASSLGGGGNYGYTF. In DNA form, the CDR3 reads TGCGCCAGCAGCTTAGGAGGGGGCGGAAACTATGGCTACACCTTC.

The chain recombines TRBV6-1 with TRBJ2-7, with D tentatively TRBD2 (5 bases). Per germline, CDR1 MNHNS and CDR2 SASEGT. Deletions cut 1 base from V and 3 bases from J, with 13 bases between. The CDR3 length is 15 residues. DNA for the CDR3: TGTGCCAGCAGTGAAGTGGTGGACTCGTTCTACGAGCAGTACTTC. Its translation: CASSEVVDSFYEQYF.

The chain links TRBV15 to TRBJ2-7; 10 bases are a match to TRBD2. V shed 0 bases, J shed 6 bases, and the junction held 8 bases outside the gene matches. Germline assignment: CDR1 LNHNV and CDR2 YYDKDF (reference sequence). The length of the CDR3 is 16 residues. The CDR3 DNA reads TGTGCCACCAGCAGAGAGACTAGCGGGTACATCGGCGAGCAGTACTTC. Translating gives CATSRETSGYIGEQYF.

CDR3 sequence reads: CASSLFRGQSYNEQFF. The CDR3 nucleotides are TGTGCCAGCAGCTTATTCCGCGGCCAATCCTACAATGAGCAGTTCTTC. The chain links TRBV7-9 to TRBJ2-1; D gene uncertain. The germline V and J ends were trimmed by 2 bases and 1 base, with 12 bases remaining between them. The CDR3 is 16 residues long. Germline V CDR1 and CDR2: SEHNR, FQNEAQ (reference sequence). Variable domain in full (rest from reference TRBV7-9 and TRBJ2-1): DTGVSQNPRHKITKRGQNVTFRCDPISEHNRLYWYRQTLGQGPEFLTYFQNEAQLEKSRLLSDRFSAERPKGSFSTLEIQRTEQGDSAMYLCASSLFRGQSYNEQFFGPGTRLTVL.

The CDR3: CASSPPASGSPAQYF. CDR3 nucleotides: TGTGCCAGCTCACCACCGGCTAGCGGGTCCCCTGCGCAGTATTTT. This sequence joins TRBV18 and TRBJ2-3; 8 bases align to TRBD2. Germline trimming cut 0 bases from V and 10 bases from J; bases unmatched to any gene: 9. The CDR3 sequence is 15 residues long. Germline V gene lookup returns CDR1 KGHSH and CDR2 LQKENI.

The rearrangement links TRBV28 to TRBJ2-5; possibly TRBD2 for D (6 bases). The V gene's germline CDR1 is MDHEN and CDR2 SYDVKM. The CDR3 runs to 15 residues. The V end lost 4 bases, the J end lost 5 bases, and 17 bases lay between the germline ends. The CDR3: CASSWGDPGKETQYF. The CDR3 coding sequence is TGTGCCAGCAGTTGGGGGGATCCTGGAAAGGAGACCCAGTACTTC. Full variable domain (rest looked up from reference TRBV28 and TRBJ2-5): DVKVTQSSRYLVKRTGEKVFLECVQDMDHENMFWYRQDPGLGLRLIYFSYDVKMKEKGDIPEGYSVSREKKERFSLILESASTNQTSMYLCASSWGDPGKETQYFGPGTRLLVL.

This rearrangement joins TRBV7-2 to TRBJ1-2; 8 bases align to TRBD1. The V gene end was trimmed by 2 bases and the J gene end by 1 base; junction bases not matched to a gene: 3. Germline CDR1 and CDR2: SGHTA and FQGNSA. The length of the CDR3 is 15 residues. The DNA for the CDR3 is TGTGCCAGCAGCTTACCAGGGGGCATTAACTATGGCTACACCTTC. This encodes CASSLPGGINYGYTF. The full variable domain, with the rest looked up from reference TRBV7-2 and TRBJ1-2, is GAGVSQSPSNKVTEKGKDVELRCDPISGHTALYWYRQSLGQGLEFLIYFQGNSAPDKSGLPSDRFSAERTGGSVSTLTIQRTQQEDSAVYLCASSLPGGINYGYTFGSGTRLTVV.